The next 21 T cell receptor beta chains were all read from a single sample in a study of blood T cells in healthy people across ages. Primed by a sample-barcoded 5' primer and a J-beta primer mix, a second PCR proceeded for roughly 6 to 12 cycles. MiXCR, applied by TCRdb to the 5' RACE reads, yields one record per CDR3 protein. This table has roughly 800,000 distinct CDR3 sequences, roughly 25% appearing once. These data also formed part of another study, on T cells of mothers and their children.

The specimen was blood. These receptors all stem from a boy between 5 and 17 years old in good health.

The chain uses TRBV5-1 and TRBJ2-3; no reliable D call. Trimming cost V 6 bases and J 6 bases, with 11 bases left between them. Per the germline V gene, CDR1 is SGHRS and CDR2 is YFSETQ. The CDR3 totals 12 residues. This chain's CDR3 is CASTPDLDTQYF. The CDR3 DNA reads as TGCGCCAGCACCCCAGATTTGGATACGCAGTATTTT.

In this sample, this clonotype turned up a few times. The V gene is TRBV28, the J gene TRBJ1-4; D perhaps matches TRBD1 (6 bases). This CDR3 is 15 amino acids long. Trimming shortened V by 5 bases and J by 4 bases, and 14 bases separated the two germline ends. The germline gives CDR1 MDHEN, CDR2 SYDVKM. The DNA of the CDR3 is TGTGCCAGCAGTCTCCCCAGGGGCCATAATGAAAAACTGTTTTTT. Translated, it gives CASSLPRGHNEKLFF.

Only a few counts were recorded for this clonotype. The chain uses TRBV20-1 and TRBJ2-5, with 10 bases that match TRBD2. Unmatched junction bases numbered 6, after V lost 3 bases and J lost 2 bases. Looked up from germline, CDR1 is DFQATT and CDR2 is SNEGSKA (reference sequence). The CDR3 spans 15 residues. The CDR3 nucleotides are TGCAGTGCTAGTTTGCTAGCGGGAGTACAAGAGACCCAGTACTTC. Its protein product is CSASLLAGVQETQYF.

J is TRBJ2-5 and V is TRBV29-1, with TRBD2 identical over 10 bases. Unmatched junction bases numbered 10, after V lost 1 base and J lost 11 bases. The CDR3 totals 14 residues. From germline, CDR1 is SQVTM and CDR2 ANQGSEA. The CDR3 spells CSVEGLAGAREQYF. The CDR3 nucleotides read TGCAGCGTTGAAGGGCTAGCGGGAGCGCGGGAGCAGTACTTC.

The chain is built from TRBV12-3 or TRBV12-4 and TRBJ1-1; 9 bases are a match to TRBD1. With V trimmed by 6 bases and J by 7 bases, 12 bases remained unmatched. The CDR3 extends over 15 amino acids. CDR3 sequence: CASSYSTGGIGEAFF. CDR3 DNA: TGTGCCAGCAGCTATTCTACAGGGGGCATCGGTGAAGCTTTCTTT.

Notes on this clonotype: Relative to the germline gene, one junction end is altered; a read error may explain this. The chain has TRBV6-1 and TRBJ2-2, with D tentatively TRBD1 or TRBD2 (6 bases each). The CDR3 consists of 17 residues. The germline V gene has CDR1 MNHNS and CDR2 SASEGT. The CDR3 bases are TGTGCCAGCAGAGGGGTTGGGGGGCGCTGGAACACCGGGGGGCTGTTTTTT. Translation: CASRGVGGRWNTGGLFF.

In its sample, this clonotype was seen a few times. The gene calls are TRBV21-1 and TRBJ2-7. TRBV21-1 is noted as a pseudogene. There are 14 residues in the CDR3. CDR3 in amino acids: CASSPATSAYEQYF. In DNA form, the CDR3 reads TGTGCCAGCAGCCCTGCGACGTCCGCCTACGAGCAGTACTTC.

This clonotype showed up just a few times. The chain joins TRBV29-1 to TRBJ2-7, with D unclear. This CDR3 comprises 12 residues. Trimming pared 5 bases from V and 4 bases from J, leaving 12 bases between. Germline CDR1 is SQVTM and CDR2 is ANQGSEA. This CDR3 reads CSVKMDGYEQYF. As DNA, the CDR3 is TGCAGCGTTAAAATGGACGGGTACGAGCAGTACTTC.

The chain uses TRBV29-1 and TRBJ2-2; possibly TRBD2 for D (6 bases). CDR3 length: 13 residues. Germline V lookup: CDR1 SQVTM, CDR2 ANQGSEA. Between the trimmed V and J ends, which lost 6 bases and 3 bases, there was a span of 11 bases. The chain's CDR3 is CSVTIADTGELFF. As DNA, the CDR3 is TGCAGCGTGACCATAGCGGACACCGGGGAGCTGTTTTTT.

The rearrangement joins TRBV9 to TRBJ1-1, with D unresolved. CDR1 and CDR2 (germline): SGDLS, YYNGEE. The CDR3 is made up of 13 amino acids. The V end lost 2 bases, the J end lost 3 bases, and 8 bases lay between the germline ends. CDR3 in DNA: TGTGCCAGCAGCGTCGACGGATACACTGAAGCTTTCTTT. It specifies CASSVDGYTEAFF.

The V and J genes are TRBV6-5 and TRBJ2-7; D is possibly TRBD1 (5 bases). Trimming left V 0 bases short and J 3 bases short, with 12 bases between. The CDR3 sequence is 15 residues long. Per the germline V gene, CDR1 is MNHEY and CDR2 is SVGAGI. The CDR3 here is CASSYSSRQIYEQYF. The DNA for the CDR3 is TGTGCCAGCAGTTACTCGAGCAGACAGATCTACGAGCAGTACTTC.

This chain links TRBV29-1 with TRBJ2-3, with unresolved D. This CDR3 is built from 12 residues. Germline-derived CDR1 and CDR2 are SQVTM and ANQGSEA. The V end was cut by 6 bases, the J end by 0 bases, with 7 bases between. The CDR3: CSVLPSTDTQYF. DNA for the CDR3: TGCAGCGTCCTCCCTAGCACAGATACGCAGTATTTT.

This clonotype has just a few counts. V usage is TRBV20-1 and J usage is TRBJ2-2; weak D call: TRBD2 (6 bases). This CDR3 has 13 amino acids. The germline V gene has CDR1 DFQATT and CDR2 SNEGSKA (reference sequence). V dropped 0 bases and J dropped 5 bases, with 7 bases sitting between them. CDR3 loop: CSARDAGTGELFF. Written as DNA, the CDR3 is TGCAGTGCTAGAGACGCGGGGACCGGGGAGCTGTTTTTT.

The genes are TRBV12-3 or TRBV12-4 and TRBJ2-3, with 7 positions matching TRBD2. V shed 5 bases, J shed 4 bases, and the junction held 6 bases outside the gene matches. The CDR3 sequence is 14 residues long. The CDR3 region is CASSGATSADTQYF. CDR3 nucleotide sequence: TGTGCCAGCAGTGGCGCAACTAGCGCAGATACGCAGTATTTT.

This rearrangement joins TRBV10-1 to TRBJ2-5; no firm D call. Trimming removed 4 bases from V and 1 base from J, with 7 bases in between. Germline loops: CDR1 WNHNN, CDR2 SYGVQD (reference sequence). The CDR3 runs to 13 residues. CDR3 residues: CASSVRLQETQYF. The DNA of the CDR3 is TGCGCCAGCAGTGTTCGCCTCCAAGAGACCCAGTACTTC.

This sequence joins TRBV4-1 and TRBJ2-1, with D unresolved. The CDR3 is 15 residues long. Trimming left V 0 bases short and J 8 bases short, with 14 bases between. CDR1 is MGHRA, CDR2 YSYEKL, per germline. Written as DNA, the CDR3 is TGCGCCAGCAGCCAAGAAGCGTCTGGCTGGGATGAGCAGTTCTTC. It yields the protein CASSQEASGWDEQFF.

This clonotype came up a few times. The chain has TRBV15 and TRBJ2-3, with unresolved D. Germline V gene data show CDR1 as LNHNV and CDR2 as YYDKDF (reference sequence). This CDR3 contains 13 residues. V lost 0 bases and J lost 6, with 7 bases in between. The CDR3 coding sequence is TGTGCCACCAGCAGAGATCCGAGCGATACGCAGTATTTT. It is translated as CATSRDPSDTQYF.

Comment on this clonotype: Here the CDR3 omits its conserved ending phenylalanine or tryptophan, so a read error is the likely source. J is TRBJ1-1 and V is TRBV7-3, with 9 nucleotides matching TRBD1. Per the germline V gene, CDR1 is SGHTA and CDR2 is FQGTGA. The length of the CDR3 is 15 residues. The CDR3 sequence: CASSVTGTGHTEAFL. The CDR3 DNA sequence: TGTGCCAGCAGCGTAACCGGGACAGGGCACACTGAAGCTTTCCTT.

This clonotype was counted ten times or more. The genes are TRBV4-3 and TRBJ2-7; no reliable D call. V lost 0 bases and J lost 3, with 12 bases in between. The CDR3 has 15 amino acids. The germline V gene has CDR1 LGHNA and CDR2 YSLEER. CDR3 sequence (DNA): TGCGCCAGCAGCCAAGAGGTCGGCCTACACTACGAGCAGTACTTC. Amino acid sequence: CASSQEVGLHYEQYF.

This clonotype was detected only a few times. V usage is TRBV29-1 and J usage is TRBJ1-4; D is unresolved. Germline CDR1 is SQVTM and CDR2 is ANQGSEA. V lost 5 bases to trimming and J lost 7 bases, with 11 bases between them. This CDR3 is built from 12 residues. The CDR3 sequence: CSVSLGSEKLFF. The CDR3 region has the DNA TGCAGCGTTAGCCTAGGTAGTGAAAAACTGTTTTTT.

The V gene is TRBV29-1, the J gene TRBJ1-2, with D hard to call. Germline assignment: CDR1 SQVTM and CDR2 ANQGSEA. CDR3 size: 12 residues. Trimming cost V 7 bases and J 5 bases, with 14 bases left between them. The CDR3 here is CSGSSSTYGYTF. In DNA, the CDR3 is TGCAGCGGCTCCTCTAGCACATATGGCTACACCTTC.